This T cell receptor beta chain appears in the sequencing data of a study of cytomegalovirus exposure and HLA in healthy donors (TCRdb year 2017). Notes on the research overall: In an earlier analysis of several hundred of the donors, approximately 300 Gb of sequence data and 95 million to 130 million unique TCR beta sequences from about 190 million T cells were reported. Roughly 310 gigabases of sequencing data and around 87 million unique TCR sequences were included in an early release covering 500 to 750 HLA-typed donors. Of the 350 to 400 genotyped donors, about 80% fell in the genetic ancestry cluster associated with self-reported Caucasian donors. The study aimed to test whether signatures of past pathogen exposure could be identified by cataloging public T cell receptors. Using immunosequencing, the study profiled T cell repertoires from fewer than 850 subjects and related those repertoires to cytomegalovirus serostatus. Along with the approximately 650-subject first cohort, a separate validation cohort of roughly 110 different subjects was used. To predict cytomegalovirus infection status, the study combined high-throughput TCR immunosequencing, statistical association of individual TCRs with disease status, and machine learning. A later analysis re-analyzed previously published TCR beta repertoires from 660 or so donors and added high-resolution HLA genotyping to study TCR occurrence patterns. In the later analysis, no new phenotypic data were used to find candidate immune exposures; instead, reliance was placed on TCR beta sequences and their occurrence across donors. An earlier analysis of approximately 580 of the donors used high-throughput TCR beta sequencing to judge whether each TCR beta V gene segment behaved as functional or pseudogenic. Donor age, sex, ethnicity and CMV serostatus were compiled alongside the repertoire data. A later genetic analysis took genome-wide SNP genotypes for about 65% of the 666 donors and used that subset as a discovery cohort. All discovery cohort repertoires had been generated using a single sequencing platform. HLA typing included class I and class II loci at four-digit resolution. The number of donors typed differed by locus, with about 620-630 for A, B, C, DRB1 and DQB1, more than 500 for DQA1, over 600 for DPA1, and 400 to 490 for DPB1. Roughly 5 DR-DQ haplotypes were handled as single units for association and clustering, since linkage in the cohort was strong. Among 300 to 500 genotyped donors of the cohort, an average of approximately 220,000 unique TCR beta nucleotide sequences was sequenced per donor, of which about 19% were non-productive.

The cohort was made up of under 800 healthy bone marrow donors. At the time of sampling, every cohort member was nominally healthy, though immune exposures that went unrecorded were likely present. CMV serostatus was positive for about 300 and negative for about half of the roughly 700 cohort members, and was not recorded for this donor. Every donor gave a peripheral blood sample, and the peripheral blood mononuclear cells from that sample were used for TCR beta sequencing. Genomic DNA extraction from the blood cell samples was performed with the Qiagen DNeasy Blood Extraction Kit. This clone came up a few times. No antigen is known for it. No base quality values were provided; no much bigger clone lies one nucleotide off. What the study reported, not specific to this receptor: In an earlier analysis of roughly 560 of the donors, most TCR beta V segments were observed in productive rearrangements about 90% or about 30% of the time, broadly matching IMGT annotations. A later analysis found that HLA-associated TCR beta chains were more clonally expanded and had lower generation probabilities than equally common non-associated chains. While some public TCRs were present in many individuals, most TCR sequences turned up only very rarely across donors. Because the 87-base-pair reads could not distinguish some IMGT-functional V segments, including TRBV6-2 and TRBV6-3, those segments were excluded. For the cohort, immune exposure information was limited to CMV serostatus. A cluster of highly shared sequence variants was judged likely to represent a technical artifact of the sequencing pipeline. In a later analysis, more than 15,000 TCR beta sequences were associated with specific HLA alleles at a false discovery rate of 0.05. An association between a missense DCLRE1C variant and V-gene and J-gene trimming of TCR beta chains was found in a later genetic analysis and replicated in an independent cohort. The earlier analysis of around 600 of the donors excluded some 15 rarely observed V segments, including chromosome 9 orphons, because counts were too low. In a later analysis, several top co-occurrence clusters were reported to appear linked to parvovirus B19, influenza, CMV and Epstein-Barr virus. Linkage disequilibrium might explain the correlated functional status among segregating V segments, but an unknown experimental factor could not be excluded. A further reported finding was that TCR beta sequences accurately predicted the HLA-A and HLA-B alleles for most subjects in the first cohort. It was suggested by the authors that the approach could potentially be generalized to other disease states and immunological phenotypes. Most CMV-associated TCR beta chains appeared to be HLA-restricted in a later analysis, and the HLA associations seemed to be driven largely by CMV exposure. In vitro tests confirmed that a few of the cytomegalovirus-associated TCR beta chains recognize cytomegalovirus antigens. The cohort was sequenced for TCR beta chains only, and without alpha or paired-chain data the features that could be detected were limited. A later genetic analysis reported fewer N-insertions in productive TCRs among donors in an Asian-associated ancestry cluster than the approximately 670-donor mean. The classifier was reported to diagnose cytomegalovirus status with high specificity and sensitivity in both the original and validation cohorts. The study gave a list of more than 150 TCR beta chains associated with cytomegalovirus. A later analysis found that TCR association rates varied across HLA loci, with DRB1 alleles showing the most associated TCRs and HLA-C alleles the fewest. Because HLA typing was unavailable for some donors at each locus, only the typed subset was used in association tests. When HLA alleles, especially DR and DQ, strongly co-occurred, attributing TCR associations to individual alleles was difficult. Roughly uniform sequencing depth across donors was assumed in presence/absence analyses, although this assumption may not hold.

CDR1 and CDR2 are drawn from the germline V gene (reference sequence): PRHDT, FYEKMQ. V drops 8 bases and J drops 4 bases, leaving 15 bases in between. The CDR3 contains 13 residues, cysteine and phenylalanine counted. Only the CDR3 DNA is retained, 39 bases long and in frame from the first base. Library preparation used the immunoSEQ multiplex PCR assay. The multiplex PCR relied on a mix of 60 forward primers for TCR Vbeta segments and 13 reverse primers for TCR Jbeta segments. Amplification of the CDR3 region of rearranged TCR beta genes was performed with a multiplex PCR assay on genomic DNA. The Illumina HiSeq System was used to sequence the amplified TCR beta libraries as 87-base-pair reads. The authors processed their data as follows. A later analysis counted 75 million to 100 million unique TCR beta chains across the 666 repertoires, and about 10 million of these chains were shared by at least two donors. A nearest-neighbor algorithm error-corrected the raw reads and collapsed the reads into unique sequences, merging closely related sequences to remove PCR and sequencing errors. Alignment of CDR3 sequences to IMGT reference sequences was used to assign V, D and J gene segments. For a sequence to be retained, at least a six-nucleotide match to both a V gene segment and a J gene segment was required. Rearrangements were classified as productive when the CDR3 lacked stop codons and remained in frame with V and J, and all other rearrangements were classified as non-productive. Following IMGT convention, CDR3 was defined as the stretch from the second conserved V-encoded cysteine to the conserved J-encoded phenylalanine. The earlier analysis of more than 450 of the donors excluded sequences that lacked an unambiguous match to a single V gene segment. In an earlier analysis of a few hundred of the donors, V segments were called functional above 56.7% productive rearrangements and were called segregating when the between-donor standard deviation exceeded 5%. A statistical classification framework was built to diagnose cytomegalovirus status from the catalog of TCR beta chain sequences. V and J gene assignment, in a later analysis, came from comparing TCR nucleotide sequences with IMGT/GENE-DB human TR gene sequences. The TCRdist pipeline was used in a later analysis to assign CDR3 sequences and most-parsimonious VDJ recombination scenarios. In a later analysis, each TCR beta chain was defined by its CDR3 amino acid sequence together with its V-gene family, and reads without a unique V-gene family were excluded. As a way to deal with suspected cross-contamination and a sequencing artifact, a later analysis dropped hundreds of nucleotide sequences that were highly shared and had low generation probability. In a later analysis, a clonal expansion index was calculated for each public chain from normalized within-repertoire ranks of inferred template counts. In a later analysis, generation probabilities were computed using a VDJ recombination model fitted to out-of-frame rearrangements, and the results were checked against IGoR. Hypergeometric tests were used in a later analysis to score TCR-TCR, TCR-HLA and TCR-CMV co-occurrence, with a repertoire-size bias correction applied to the TCR pairs. A later analysis estimated false discovery rates by permuting HLA or CMV assignments 20 times. A later analysis grouped co-occurring TCRs with DBSCAN, adding TCRdist sequence similarity when clustering within HLA-allele-positive subsets. Co-occurrence clustering excluded repertoires with fewer than 30,000 or more than 120,000 public chains, plus five with anomalous nucleotide sharing. TCRdb took this table from immuneACCESS and kept in-frame rearrangements with V and J called. Such tables lack part of the clones; where checked against another copy, unresolved V genes explain under half of the gap, and the rest is unexplained. V and J calls and clone size are those listed in that table; D and trimming were worked out from the DNA. This sample holds about 91,000 clones; less than 70% were observed only once. The ten largest clonotypes hold 2% to 2.5% of the sample.

The TCR was taken from a human donor in good health. The specimen was PBMCs. The rearranged chain carries TRBV13 and TRBJ2-7; the D segment could be TRBD2, given 5 matching bases. At the DNA level, the sequence is TGTGCCAGCGCTCTAGGGAGCAGGTACGAGCAGTACTTC. Its translation reads: CASALGSRYEQYF.